This TCR beta chain was captured in a study of radiation and T cells in renal cell carcinoma. The time point here: baseline pretreatment blood. Treatment here: 15 Gy SBRT to primary tumor, nephrectomy 4 weeks later. After SBRT, blood was collected at 2 and 4 weeks, plus baseline. Clear cell pathology was present in this patient's renal cell carcinoma. Notes on this clone: No antigen is known for it.

CDR1 and CDR2 (germline): WNHNN, SYGVQD (reference sequence). The trim removed 3 bases at V and 2 bases at J, leaving 7 bases unmatched. The CDR3 is 16 amino acids. Study observations and caveats: Top tumor clonotypes rose in blood 2 weeks post-radiation, then contracted.

Profiling relied on immunoSEQ multiplex PCR, and the TCRdb table lists in-frame clones only, not all of them. The table lists over 45,000 clones, around 78% of them singletons, with 7.3% in the top ten. The source material was blood, sampled from a patient whose treatment included radiotherapy and nephrectomy. The chain is built from TRBV10-1 and TRBJ2-1; 7 bases align to TRBD2. The sequence derives from a man aged 55 to 70 with renal cell carcinoma. Here the CDR3 reads CASSDAPAGAYNEQFF. The CDR3 region has the DNA TGCGCCAGCAGTGATGCCCCGGCGGGGGCCTACAATGAGCAGTTCTTC.